The 2 T cell receptor beta chains given below trace back to one sample, sequenced in a study of identical twins. TCRdb used MiXCR to reprocess the 5' RACE reads, holding one entry per CDR3 protein. The table includes 1.5 million to 2 million distinct CDR3 sequences, around 33% detected once. Sample: cord blood. The origin of the receptors is a newborn girl in good health.

This clonotype was found a few times. The chain employs TRBV29-1 and TRBJ2-3, with TRBD2 matching 11 bases. Germline loops: CDR1 SQVTM, CDR2 ANQGSEA. V trimming: 4 bases; J trimming: 4 bases; junction bases outside the gene matches: 7. The CDR3 spans 15 residues. CDR3 DNA: TGCAGCGTTGGAATGCTAGCGGGGGGTGCAGATACGCAGTATTTT. Translating gives CSVGMLAGGADTQYF.

This clonotype was seen ten or more times. This chain joins TRBV3-1 and TRBJ1-2; D remains unclear. The CDR3 has 11 amino acids. Germline values: CDR1 LGHDT, CDR2 YNNKEL (reference sequence). Trimming removed 2 bases from V and 4 bases from J, with 2 bases in between. This chain's CDR3 is CASSQLYGYTF. The CDR3 DNA is TGTGCCAGCAGCCAACTCTATGGCTACACCTTC.